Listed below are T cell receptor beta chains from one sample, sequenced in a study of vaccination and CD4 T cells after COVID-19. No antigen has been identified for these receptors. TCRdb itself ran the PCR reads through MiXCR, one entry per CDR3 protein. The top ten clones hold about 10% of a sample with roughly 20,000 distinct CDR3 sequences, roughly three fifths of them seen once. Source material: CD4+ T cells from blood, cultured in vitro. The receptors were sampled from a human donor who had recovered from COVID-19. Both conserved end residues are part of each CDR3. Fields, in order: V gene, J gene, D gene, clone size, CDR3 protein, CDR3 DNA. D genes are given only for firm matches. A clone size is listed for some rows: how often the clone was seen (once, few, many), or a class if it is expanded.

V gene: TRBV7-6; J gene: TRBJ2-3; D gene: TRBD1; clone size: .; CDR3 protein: CASSGGQRSTDTQYF; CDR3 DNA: TGTGCCAGCAGCGGGGGACAGCGATCCACAGATACGCAGTATTTT
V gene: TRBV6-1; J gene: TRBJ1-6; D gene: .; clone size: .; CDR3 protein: CASRPPGQNSPLHF; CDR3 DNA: TGTGCCAGCAGACCACCGGGACAAAATTCACCCCTCCACTTT
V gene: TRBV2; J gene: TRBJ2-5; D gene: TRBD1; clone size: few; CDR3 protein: CASNRGLETQYF; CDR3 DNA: TGTGCCAGCAACAGGGGGCTGGAGACCCAGTACTTC
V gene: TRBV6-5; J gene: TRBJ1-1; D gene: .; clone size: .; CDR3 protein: CASSYSWQGNTEAFF; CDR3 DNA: TGTGCCAGCAGTTACTCGTGGCAAGGGAACACTGAAGCTTTCTTT
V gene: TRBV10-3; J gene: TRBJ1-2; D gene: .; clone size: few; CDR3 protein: CAISEARTATSGYTF; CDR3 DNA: TGTGCCATCAGTGAGGCCCGGACAGCGACGAGCGGCTACACCTTC
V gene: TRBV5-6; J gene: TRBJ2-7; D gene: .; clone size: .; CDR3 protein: CASSSRGTTYEQYF; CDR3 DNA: TGTGCCAGCAGCTCCCGGGGGACGACCTACGAGCAGTACTTC
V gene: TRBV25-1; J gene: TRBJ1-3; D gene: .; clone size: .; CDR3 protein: CASSRGLLSGNTIYF; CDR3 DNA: TGTGCCAGCAGCCGAGGGCTTCTCTCTGGAAACACCATATATTTT
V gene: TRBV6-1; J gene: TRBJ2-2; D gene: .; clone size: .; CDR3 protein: CASSEATTGELFF; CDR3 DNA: TGTGCCAGCAGTGAAGCAACCACCGGGGAGCTGTTTTTT
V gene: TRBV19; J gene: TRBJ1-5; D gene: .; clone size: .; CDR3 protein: CASSIERGGPQPQHF; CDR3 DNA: TGTGCCAGTAGTATAGAAAGGGGGGGCCCTCAGCCCCAGCATTTT
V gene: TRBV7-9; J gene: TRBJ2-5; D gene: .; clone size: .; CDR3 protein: CASSRDRRVQETQYF; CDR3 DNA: TGTGCCAGCAGCCGCGACAGACGAGTCCAAGAGACCCAGTACTTC
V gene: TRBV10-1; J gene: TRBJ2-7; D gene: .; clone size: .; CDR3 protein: CASSESYYEQYF; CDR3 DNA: TGCGCCAGCAGTGAGTCGTACTACGAGCAGTACTTC
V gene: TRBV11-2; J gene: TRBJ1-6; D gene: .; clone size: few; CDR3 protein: CASSFEGMGNSPLHF; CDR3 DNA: TGTGCCAGCAGCTTTGAGGGGATGGGGAATTCACCCCTCCACTTT
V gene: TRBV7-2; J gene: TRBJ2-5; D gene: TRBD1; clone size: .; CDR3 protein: CASSLGTGQETQYF; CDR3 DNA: TGTGCCAGCAGCTTGGGGACAGGACAAGAGACCCAGTACTTC
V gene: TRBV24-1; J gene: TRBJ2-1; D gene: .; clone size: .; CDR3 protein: CATSDLGQSFF; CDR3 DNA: TGTGCCACCAGTGATTTGGGGCAATCATTCTTC
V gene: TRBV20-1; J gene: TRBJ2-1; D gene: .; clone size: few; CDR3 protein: CSARESGVGNEQFF; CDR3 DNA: TGCAGTGCTAGAGAATCGGGCGTTGGCAATGAGCAGTTCTTC
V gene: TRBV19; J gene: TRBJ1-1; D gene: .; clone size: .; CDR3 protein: CASSIRVNTEAFF; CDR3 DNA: TGTGCCAGTAGTATAAGAGTGAACACTGAAGCTTTCTTT
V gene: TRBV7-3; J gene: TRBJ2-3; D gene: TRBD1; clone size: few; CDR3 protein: CASSRGLPGTDTQYF; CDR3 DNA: TGTGCCAGCAGCAGGGGGCTACCGGGTACAGATACGCAGTATTTT
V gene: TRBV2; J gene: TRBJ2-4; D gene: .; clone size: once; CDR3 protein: CASRELLAKNIQYF; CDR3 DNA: TGTGCCAGCAGGGAGTTACTAGCCAAAAACATTCAGTACTTC